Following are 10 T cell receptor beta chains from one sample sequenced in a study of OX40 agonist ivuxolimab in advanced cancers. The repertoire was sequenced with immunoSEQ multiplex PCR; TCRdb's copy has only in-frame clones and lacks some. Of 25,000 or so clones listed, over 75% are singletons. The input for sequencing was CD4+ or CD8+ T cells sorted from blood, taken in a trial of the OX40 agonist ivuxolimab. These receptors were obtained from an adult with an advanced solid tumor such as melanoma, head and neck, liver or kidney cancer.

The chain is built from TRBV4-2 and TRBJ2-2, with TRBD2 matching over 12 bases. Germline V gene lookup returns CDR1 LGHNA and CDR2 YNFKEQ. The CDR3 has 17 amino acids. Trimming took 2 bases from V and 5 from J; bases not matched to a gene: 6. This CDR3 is CASSQLSGTSGTGELFF. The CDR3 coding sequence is TGTGCCAGCAGCCAACTCTCCGGGACTAGCGGGACCGGGGAGCTGTTTTTT.

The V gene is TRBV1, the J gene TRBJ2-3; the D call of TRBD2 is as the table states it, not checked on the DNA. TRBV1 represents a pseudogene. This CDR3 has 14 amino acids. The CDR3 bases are TGCACCAGCAGCCAAGACTTAGCGGGAGATACGCAGTATTTT. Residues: CTSSQDLAGDTQYF.

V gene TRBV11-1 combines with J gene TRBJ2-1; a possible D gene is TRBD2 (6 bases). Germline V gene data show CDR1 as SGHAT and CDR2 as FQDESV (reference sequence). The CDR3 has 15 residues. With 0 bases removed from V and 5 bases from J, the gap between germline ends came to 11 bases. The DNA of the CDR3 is TGTGCCAGCAGCTTAGCGGACGGGGGTAACAATGAGCAGTTCTTC. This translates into CASSLADGGNNEQFF.

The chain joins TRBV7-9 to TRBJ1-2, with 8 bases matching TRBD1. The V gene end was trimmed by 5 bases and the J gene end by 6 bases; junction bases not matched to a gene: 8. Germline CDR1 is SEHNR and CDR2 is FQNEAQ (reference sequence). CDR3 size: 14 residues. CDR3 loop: CASSPTTGVDGYTF. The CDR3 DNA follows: TGTGCCAGCAGCCCCACGACAGGGGTCGATGGCTACACCTTC.

The CDR3 region has the DNA TGTGCCAGCAGTGACAGGGGTGGGACCTACGAGCAGTACTTC. Encoded protein: CASSDRGGTYEQYF. The rearrangement uses TRBV27 and TRBJ2-7; 8 bases are shared with TRBD1. The CDR3 runs 14 residues. Germline CDR1 is MNHEY and CDR2 is SMNVEV (reference sequence). The V gene end was trimmed by 5 bases and the J gene end by 2 bases; junction bases not matched to a gene: 5.

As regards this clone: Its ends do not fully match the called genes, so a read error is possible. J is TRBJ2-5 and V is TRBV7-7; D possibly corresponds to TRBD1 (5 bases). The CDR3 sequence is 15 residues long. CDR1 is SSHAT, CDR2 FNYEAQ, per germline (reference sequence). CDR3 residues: CASSLLPGPQETQYF. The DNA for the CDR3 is TGTGCTAGCAGCTTACTTCCAGGGCCCCAAGAGACCCAGTACTTC.

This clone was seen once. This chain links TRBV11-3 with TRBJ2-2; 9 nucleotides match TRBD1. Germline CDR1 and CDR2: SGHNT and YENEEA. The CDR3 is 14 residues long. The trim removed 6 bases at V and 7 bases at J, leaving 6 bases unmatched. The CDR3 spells CASSRDRENGELFF. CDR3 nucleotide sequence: TGTGCCAGCAGTCGGGACAGGGAAAACGGGGAGCTGTTTTTT.

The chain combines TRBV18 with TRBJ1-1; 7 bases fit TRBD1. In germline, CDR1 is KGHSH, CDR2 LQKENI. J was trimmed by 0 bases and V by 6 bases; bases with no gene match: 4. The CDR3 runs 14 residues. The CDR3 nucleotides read TGTGCCAGCTCCTTACAGGGGATGAACACTGAAGCTTTCTTT. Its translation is CASSLQGMNTEAFF.

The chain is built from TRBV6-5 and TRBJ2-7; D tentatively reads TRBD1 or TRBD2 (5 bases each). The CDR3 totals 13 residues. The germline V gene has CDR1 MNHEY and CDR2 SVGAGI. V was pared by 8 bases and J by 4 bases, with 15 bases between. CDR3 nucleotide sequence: TGTGCCAGCTCCCCCGGGACCTTTTACGAGCAGTACTTC. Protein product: CASSPGTFYEQYF.

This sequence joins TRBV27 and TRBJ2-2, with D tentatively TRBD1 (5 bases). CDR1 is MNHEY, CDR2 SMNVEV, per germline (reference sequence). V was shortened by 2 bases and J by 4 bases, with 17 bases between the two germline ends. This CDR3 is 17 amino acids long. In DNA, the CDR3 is TGTGCCAGCAGTTTACGTCTCGGCAGGGTGGTCACCGGGGAGCTGTTTTTT. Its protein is CASSLRLGRVVTGELFF.